This TCR beta chain was retrieved from a study of CDR3 diversity in severe acne. V shed 8 bases and J shed 7 bases, with 17 bases lying between them. Germline loops: CDR1 SNHLY, CDR2 FYNNEI. The CDR3 runs to 14 residues. TCRdb passed the PCR reads through MiXCR, listing each CDR3 protein once. Of about 100,000 distinct CDR3 sequences detected, 51% appear once; the ten largest clones hold approximately 13%. The sample was blood. The receptor comes from a male donor with acne. V gene TRBV2 combines with J gene TRBJ1-4; D is unresolved. CDR3 protein: CASSPGREAEKLFF. The CDR3, as DNA: TGTGCCAGCTCACCTGGGAGAGAGGCTGAAAAACTGTTTTTT.